These T cell receptor beta chains were read from a single sample in a study of human T cells and chemical hapten exposure. A single record per CDR3 protein comes from TCRdb applying MiXCR to the RACE reads. Of around 77,000 distinct CDR3 sequences listed, around 9.5% are singletons. The specimen comprised whole blood, sampled in connection with sensitization to the hapten diphenylcyclopropenone (DPC). These receptors all come from a woman aged 40-49 years with alopecia areata. Some clones in this sample may be carry-over from other donors' samples. The CDR3 runs from the conserved cysteine through the conserved F or W. The D gene is left open where the match is weak. Rows give clone size only sometimes, using once, few, many, or a class for an expanded clone.

>-|TRBV20-1|few|TRBJ2-3
TGCAGTGCTACCCCAGGGCCAGATACGCAGTATTTT
CSATPGPDTQYF
>-|TRBV6-1|many|TRBJ1-4
TGTGCCGGGAACGGGAGAGAAAATGAAAAACTGTTTTTT
CAGNGRENEKLFF
>-|TRBV10-3|many|TRBJ2-3
TGTGCCATCAGTGGGGACACAGATACGCAGTATTTT
CAISGDTDTQYF
>-|TRBV7-2|many|TRBJ1-2
TGTGCCAGCAGCTTAGCTGTGACACCGAACTATGGCTACACCTTC
CASSLAVTPNYGYTF
>-|TRBV28|-|TRBJ2-3
TGTGCCAGCGCCCGGGGCACAGATACGCAGTATTTT
CASARGTDTQYF
>TRBD1|TRBV4-1|many|TRBJ1-2
TGCGCCAGCAGCGCAGGGGGCGACTATGGCTACACCTTC
CASSAGGDYGYTF
>-|TRBV20-1|many|TRBJ1-5
TGCAGTGCTAGACGTCAGCCGGATCAGCCCCAGCATTTT
CSARRQPDQPQHF
>-|TRBV27|few|TRBJ2-1
TGTGCCAGCAGTTCTGATTCGGACAGATACAATGAGCAGTTCTTC
CASSSDSDRYNEQFF
>-|TRBV21-1|many|TRBJ2-7
TGTGCCAGCAGCAAAGTGCAGGACAGCCTCCCCTACGAGCAGTACTTC
CASSKVQDSLPYEQYF
>-|TRBV6-5|many|TRBJ1-2
TGTGCCAGCAGTAGGCCTGCGGGGAACCTGTTCTATGGCTACACCTTC
CASSRPAGNLFYGYTF
>-|TRBV12-3/TRBV12-4|few|TRBJ2-2
TGTGCCAGCAGAACGGGGAGCCGGGAGCTGTTTTTT
CASRTGSRELFF
>-|TRBV6-1|many|TRBJ2-1
TGTGCCAGCAGTGCGGTGAGCTCCTACAATGAGCAGTTCTTC
CASSAVSSYNEQFF
>-|TRBV7-9|many|TRBJ1-1
TGTGCCAGCAGCTTAGTTCCGGAGGGGTCCACTGAAGCTTTCTTT
CASSLVPEGSTEAFF
>TRBD2|TRBV4-1|many|TRBJ2-3
TGCGCCAGCAGCCGAGTTCGGAGCGGGGGCAGCACAGATACGCAGTATTTT
CASSRVRSGGSTDTQYF
>TRBD1|TRBV28|few|TRBJ2-5
TGTGCCAGCAGGTTTGGGACAGCGCAAGAGACCCAGTACTTC
CASRFGTAQETQYF
>TRBD2|TRBV29-1|-|TRBJ2-2
TGCAGCGTTGAAGGACGGGGGGGTATCACCGGGGAGCTGTTTTTT
CSVEGRGGITGELFF
>TRBD2|TRBV6-2/TRBV6-3|few|TRBJ2-3
TGTGCCAGCAGTTACCGGCTCCCGTTTGAACTAGCGGGGACTCTTAGCACAGATACGCAGTATTTT
CASSYRLPFELAGTLSTDTQYF
>TRBD1|TRBV4-2|many|TRBJ1-2
TGTGCCAGCAGCCGAGACAGGGCCTATGGCTACACCTTC
CASSRDRAYGYTF
>-|TRBV3-1|many|TRBJ1-2
TGTGCCAGCAGCCAAAGGGGATCCTATGGCTACACCTTC
CASSQRGSYGYTF
>-|TRBV28|-|TRBJ2-7
TGTGCCAGCAGACTCCTGTACGAGCAGTACTTC
CASRLLYEQYF
>TRBD1|TRBV4-2|many|TRBJ2-7
TGTGCCAGCGGCCGGGACAGGGGCTCCTACGAGCAGTACTTC
CASGRDRGSYEQYF
>TRBD1|TRBV7-6|many|TRBJ2-5
TGTGCCAGCAGCTTATGGACAGGGATGGAGACCCAGTACTTC
CASSLWTGMETQYF
>-|TRBV6-1|many|TRBJ1-2
TGTGCCAGCAGGGGAACGGGGTCGGTAGTCTATGGCTACACCTTC
CASRGTGSVVYGYTF
>-|TRBV30|many|TRBJ2-7
TGTGCCTGGAGTCTAACCTACGAGCAGTACTTC
CAWSLTYEQYF
>-|TRBV27|few|TRBJ1-4
TGTGCCAGCAGGCAGAACGTCCTTGCAACTAATGAAAAACTGTTTTTT
CASRQNVLATNEKLFF
>-|TRBV29-1|-|TRBJ2-1
TGCAGCGTGGGGATCGGGGATGAGCAGTTCTTC
CSVGIGDEQFF